What follows is one T cell receptor beta chain and its context. The antigen is undetermined. V lost 5 bases and J lost 2, with 8 bases in between. CDR3 size: 13 residues. The germline V gene encodes CDR1 WNHNN and CDR2 SYGVQD (reference sequence). The assay was immunoSEQ multiplex PCR, and TCRdb's table has in-frame clones only and misses some. The sample lists around 120,000 clones, 90% occurring once. The data originate from a study of graft-versus-host responses after intestinal transplantation. Study details: Multivisceral, liver-intestinal, or isolated intestinal transplants were given to recipients. For around 3 years after anti-thymocyte globulin induction, all recipients took tacrolimus and steroids.

Study outcomes and limitations: GvH clones were identified in recipient marrow, with some first appearing in ileum or blood.

This clonotype was obtained from a human donor who received an intestinal transplant. The chain carries TRBV10-1 and TRBJ2-3; D not certain. Specimen: unstimulated CD4+ T cells sorted from spleen or lymph node cells, collected before intestinal transplant. This CDR3 is CASSSRFTDTQYF. For the CDR3, the DNA is TGCGCCAGCAGTAGCCGCTTCACAGATACGCAGTATTTT.